Presented here are 20 T cell receptor beta chains from one specimen sequenced in a study of blood T cell repertoires in COVID-19. Sequencing used immunoSEQ multiplex PCR; TCRdb keeps in-frame clones, though not all of them. This sample yields approximately 70,000 clones, of which about nine tenths are seen a single time; under 7% belongs to the top ten. The sample was peripheral blood. The receptors here all came from a man aged 50 or older with active COVID-19.

The chain joins TRBV28 to TRBJ1-1, with D perhaps TRBD1 (5 bases). V lost 6 bases, J lost 13 bases, and 18 bases lay in between. The germline V gene encodes CDR1 MDHEN and CDR2 SYDVKM. The CDR3 loop spans 12 amino acids. The CDR3 loop reads CASSRLGGIGFF. The DNA of the CDR3 is TGTGCCAGCAGCCGGTTGGGGGGGATTGGTTTCTTT.

This rearrangement joins TRBV7-9 to TRBJ2-1; possible D gene TRBD2, 5 bases. V lost 1 base to trimming and J lost 7 bases, with 11 bases between them. CDR1 and CDR2 from the germline V gene are SEHNR and FQNEAQ (reference sequence). This CDR3 spans 14 amino acids. The CDR3 DNA reads TGTGCCAGCAGCTTAGGAGGGATCAGGAATGAGCAGTTCTTC. Encoded protein: CASSLGGIRNEQFF.

This clone was seen only a few times. The chain is built from TRBV4-1 and TRBJ1-1; 7 bases align to TRBD1. Germline CDR1 reads MGHRA; CDR2 reads YSYEKL. The CDR3 runs to 15 residues. The J segment lost 4 bases and the V segment lost 0 bases, leaving 5 bases of the junction unmatched. CDR3 loop: CASSQDWDSPTEAFF. CDR3 DNA: TGCGCCAGCAGCCAAGACTGGGACAGTCCCACTGAAGCTTTCTTT.

This chain connects TRBV28 to TRBJ1-1; TRBD1 aligns across 7 bases. The CDR3 covers 11 residues. CDR1 and CDR2 from the germline V gene are MDHEN and SYDVKM. V lost 6 bases, J lost 11 bases, and 6 bases stayed unmatched. The CDR3 loop is CASSGTAWAFF. CDR3 nucleotide sequence: TGTGCCAGCAGCGGGACAGCCTGGGCTTTCTTT.

J is TRBJ2-3 and V is TRBV9; TRBD2 matches at 7 bases. The ends lost 4 bases at V and 6 bases at J; junction bases unmatched: 5. CDR1 SGDLS and CDR2 YYNGEE come from the germline V gene. This CDR3 has 13 amino acids. CDR3 sequence reads: CASSLQAGDTQYF. CDR3 coding DNA: TGTGCCAGCAGCCTACAAGCGGGGGATACGCAGTATTTT.

The V gene is TRBV6-6, the J gene TRBJ2-1; 7 nucleotides agree with TRBD1. V trimming: 5 bases; J trimming: 0 bases; junction bases outside the gene matches: 13. The CDR3 covers 18 residues. Germline values: CDR1 MNHNY, CDR2 SVGAGI (reference sequence). The DNA of the CDR3 is TGTGCCAGCAGTCTCCAGGGGGTAGCGTTGAGCTCCTACAATGAGCAGTTCTTC. The encoded protein is CASSLQGVALSSYNEQFF.

CDR3 loop: CASSLQGTGYYEQYF. The DNA for the CDR3 is TGTGCCAGCAGCTTACAAGGGACAGGATACTACGAGCAGTACTTC. V and J are TRBV11-3 and TRBJ2-7; 8 nucleotides align to TRBD1. CDR1 is SGHNT and CDR2 is YENEEA in the germline V gene. V shed 2 bases and J 3 bases; nucleotides not matched to a gene: 6. The CDR3 is made up of 15 amino acids. Complete variable domain (other parts from reference TRBV11-3 and TRBJ2-7): EAGVVQSPRYKIIEKKQPVAFWCNPISGHNTLYWYLQNLGQGPELLIRYENEEAVDDSQLPKDRFSAERLKGVDSTLKIQPAELGDSAVYLCASSLQGTGYYEQYFGPGTRLTVT.

The gene calls are TRBV19 and TRBJ2-1; 7 positions match TRBD2. Germline assignment: CDR1 LNHDA and CDR2 SQIVND (reference sequence). Trimming removed 5 bases from V and 6 bases from J; junction bases left unmatched: 10. This CDR3 region has 15 residues. This CDR3 is CASSPNKAGPNEQFF. In DNA, the CDR3 is TGTGCCAGTAGTCCAAACAAAGCGGGACCCAATGAGCAGTTCTTC.

The J gene is TRBJ1-2, the V gene TRBV5-4; D might be TRBD1 (6 bases). The germline gives CDR1 SGHNT, CDR2 YYREEE (reference sequence). The CDR3 loop spans 15 amino acids. V lost 3 bases and J lost 1, with 13 bases in between. In DNA, the CDR3 is TGTGCCAGCAGCTCACAGGGTTGGGGTAACTATGGCTACACCTTC. It codes for CASSSQGWGNYGYTF.

V usage is TRBV6-6 and J usage is TRBJ1-4, with 8 positions matching TRBD1. Germline V gives CDR1 MNHNY, CDR2 SVGAGI (reference sequence). After removal of 6 bases from V and 7 bases from J, the junction contained 7 bases not matched to a gene. The CDR3 has 14 residues. CDR3 in DNA: TGTGCCAGCAGCCCGACAGGGGAGGGTGAAAAACTGTTTTTT. As protein: CASSPTGEGEKLFF.

The chain recombines TRBV28 with TRBJ1-2; D uncertain. There are 17 residues in the CDR3. V was cut by 6 bases and J by 4 bases, with 24 bases left in between. Germline loops: CDR1 MDHEN, CDR2 SYDVKM. CDR3 protein: CASSRTAPGQDSYGYTF. The CDR3 nucleotides read TGTGCCAGCAGCCGAACTGCCCCGGGCCAGGACTCCTATGGCTACACCTTC.

This clone has only one observation. J is TRBJ1-1 and V is TRBV5-1; possibly TRBD1 for D (6 bases). The V end was cut by 1 base, the J end by 4 bases, with 11 bases between. The CDR3 is made up of 14 amino acids. CDR1 is SGHRS and CDR2 is YFSETQ in the germline V gene. CDR3 residues: CASSLNGQSTEAFF. The CDR3 region has the DNA TGCGCCAGCAGCTTGAATGGACAGAGCACTGAAGCTTTCTTT.

The chain uses TRBV18 and TRBJ1-2; no firm D call. V shed 2 bases and J shed 6 bases, with 7 bases lying between them. The CDR3 sequence is 12 residues long. Germline V gene lookup returns CDR1 KGHSH and CDR2 LQKENI. CDR3 sequence (DNA): TGTGCCAGCTCACCAGGAGGGAATGGCTACACCTTC. Residues: CASSPGGNGYTF. Based on the CDR3 plus reference TRBV18 and TRBJ1-2, the full variable domain is NAGVMQNPRHLVRRRGQEARLRCSPMKGHSHVYWYRQLPEEGLKFMVYLQKENIIDESGMPKERFSAEFPKEGPSILRIQQVVRGDSAAYFCASSPGGNGYTFGSGTRLTVV.

V usage is TRBV5-6 and J usage is TRBJ1-1, with a tentative D call TRBD1 (5 bases). The CDR3 has 12 residues. V shed 3 bases and J shed 3 bases, with 6 bases lying between them. Germline V gives CDR1 SGHDT, CDR2 YYEEEE. The chain's CDR3 is CASSWGDTEAFF. The DNA for the CDR3 is TGTGCCAGCAGCTGGGGGGACACTGAAGCTTTCTTT.

This clone was picked up one time. CDR3 nucleotide sequence: TGTGCCAGCAGTTACTTGGGACAGGGCTTAGAGACCCAGTACTTC. It yields the protein CASSYLGQGLETQYF. The J gene is TRBJ2-5, the V gene TRBV6-6; 9 nucleotides agree with TRBD1. CDR3 length: 15 amino acids. The ends lost 1 base at V and 4 bases at J; junction bases unmatched: 4. Per the germline V gene, CDR1 is MNHNY and CDR2 is SVGAGI (reference sequence).

The chain carries TRBV28 and TRBJ1-5, with 8 positions matching TRBD1. CDR1 and CDR2 from the germline V gene are MDHEN and SYDVKM. The CDR3 spans 14 residues. Trimming cost V 6 bases and J 7 bases; bases outside gene matches: 8. This CDR3 reads CASRSQGGRQPQHF. The CDR3 nucleotides read TGTGCCAGCAGATCACAGGGGGGAAGGCAGCCCCAGCATTTT. Looking up the rest from reference TRBV28 and TRBJ1-5 gives the full variable domain: DVKVTQSSRYLVKRTGEKVFLECVQDMDHENMFWYRQDPGLGLRLIYFSYDVKMKEKGDIPEGYSVSREKKERFSLILESASTNQTSMYLCASRSQGGRQPQHFGDGTRLSIL.

The count of this clone is one. Germline is not matched at one junction end, which may reflect a read error. The CDR3 DNA is TGCGCCAGCAGCTTGGCGTTGGGACTTAACAACGGGGAGCTGTTTTTT. Its protein is CASSLALGLNNGELFF. The chain has TRBV5-1 and TRBJ2-2, with a possible D match to TRBD2 (6 bases). The germline gives CDR1 SGHRS, CDR2 YFSETQ. The CDR3 sequence is 16 residues long.

The V gene is TRBV27, the J gene TRBJ2-7; TRBD1 matches 7 bases. Germline values: CDR1 MNHEY, CDR2 SMNVEV (reference sequence). Trimming cost V 8 bases and J 3 bases; bases outside gene matches: 10. The length of the CDR3 is 14 residues. The DNA of the CDR3 is TGTGCCAGCGGATCAGGGGGTTCCTACTACGAGCAGTACTTC. Protein: CASGSGGSYYEQYF.

V gene TRBV19 combines with J gene TRBJ2-2, with TRBD1 matching over 8 bases. The V gene end was trimmed by 7 bases and the J gene end by 1 base; junction bases not matched to a gene: 11. The germline gives CDR1 LNHDA, CDR2 SQIVND (reference sequence). This CDR3 contains 17 residues. The CDR3 is CASIPRQGRGNTGELFF. The CDR3 DNA is TGTGCCAGTATCCCCCGACAGGGGCGCGGGAACACCGGGGAGCTGTTTTTT.

The chain uses TRBV14 and TRBJ2-5, with 12 positions matching TRBD2. The germline V gene encodes CDR1 SGHDN and CDR2 FVKESK. J lost 4 bases, V lost 3 bases, and 9 bases had no gene match. This CDR3 spans 17 amino acids. The CDR3 protein is CASSHSPLAGGRETQYF. In nucleotides, the CDR3 is TGTGCCAGCAGCCATTCACCCCTAGCGGGAGGGCGAGAGACCCAGTACTTC.